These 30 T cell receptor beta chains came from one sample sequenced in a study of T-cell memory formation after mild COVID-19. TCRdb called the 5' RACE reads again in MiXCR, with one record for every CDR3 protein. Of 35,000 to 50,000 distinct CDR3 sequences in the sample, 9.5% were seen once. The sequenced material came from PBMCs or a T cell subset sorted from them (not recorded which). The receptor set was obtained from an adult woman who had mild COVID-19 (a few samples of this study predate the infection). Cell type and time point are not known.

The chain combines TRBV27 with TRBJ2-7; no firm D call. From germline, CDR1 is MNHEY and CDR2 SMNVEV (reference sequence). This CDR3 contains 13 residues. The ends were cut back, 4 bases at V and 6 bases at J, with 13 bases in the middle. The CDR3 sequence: CASSYQQVSEQYF. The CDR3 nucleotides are TGTGCCAGCAGTTACCAGCAGGTCTCCGAGCAGTACTTC.

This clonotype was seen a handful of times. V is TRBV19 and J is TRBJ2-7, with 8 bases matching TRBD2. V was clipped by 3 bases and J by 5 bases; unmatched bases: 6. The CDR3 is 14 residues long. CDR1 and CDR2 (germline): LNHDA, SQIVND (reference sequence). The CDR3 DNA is TGTGCCAGTAGTATGAGCGGGAGCGTTCACGAGCAGTACTTC. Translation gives CASSMSGSVHEQYF. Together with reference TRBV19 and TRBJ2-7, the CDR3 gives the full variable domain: DGGITQSPKYLFRKEGQNVTLSCEQNLNHDAMYWYRQDPGQGLRLIYYSQIVNDFQKGDIAEGYSVSREKKESFPLTVTSAQKNPTAFYLCASSMSGSVHEQYFGPGTRLTVT.

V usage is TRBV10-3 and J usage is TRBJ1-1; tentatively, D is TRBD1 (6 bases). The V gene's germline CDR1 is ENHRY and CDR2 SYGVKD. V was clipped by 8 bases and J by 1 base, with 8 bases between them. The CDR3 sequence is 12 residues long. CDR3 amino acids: CAIGGQNTEAFF. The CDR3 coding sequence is TGTGCCATCGGGGGGCAGAACACTGAAGCTTTCTTT.

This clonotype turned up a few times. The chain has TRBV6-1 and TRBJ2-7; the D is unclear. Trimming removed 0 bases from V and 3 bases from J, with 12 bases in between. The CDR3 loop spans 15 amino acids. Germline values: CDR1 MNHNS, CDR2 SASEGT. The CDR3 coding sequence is TGTGCCAGCAGTGAAGCGAGGACGGTTATCTACGAGCAGTACTTC. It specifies CASSEARTVIYEQYF.

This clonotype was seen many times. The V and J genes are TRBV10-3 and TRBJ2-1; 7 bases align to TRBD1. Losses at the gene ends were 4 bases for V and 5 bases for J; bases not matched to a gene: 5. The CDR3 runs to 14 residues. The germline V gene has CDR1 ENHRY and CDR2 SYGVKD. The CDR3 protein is CAISAKGADNEQFF. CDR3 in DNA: TGTGCCATCAGTGCAAAGGGGGCGGACAATGAGCAGTTCTTC.

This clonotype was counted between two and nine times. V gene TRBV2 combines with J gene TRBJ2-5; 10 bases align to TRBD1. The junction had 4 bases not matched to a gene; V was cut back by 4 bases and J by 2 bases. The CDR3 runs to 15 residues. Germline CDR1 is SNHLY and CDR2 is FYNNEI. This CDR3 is CASSADRGLQETQYF. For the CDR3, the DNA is TGTGCCAGCAGTGCTGACAGGGGGCTGCAAGAGACCCAGTACTTC.

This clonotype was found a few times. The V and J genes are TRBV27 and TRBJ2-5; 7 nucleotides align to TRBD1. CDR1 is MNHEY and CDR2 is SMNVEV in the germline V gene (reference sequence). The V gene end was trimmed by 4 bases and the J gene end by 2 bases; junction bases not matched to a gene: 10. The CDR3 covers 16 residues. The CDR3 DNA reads TGTGCCAGCAGTTCCCTTGAAGGACAGGTGCAAGAGACCCAGTACTTC. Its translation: CASSSLEGQVQETQYF.

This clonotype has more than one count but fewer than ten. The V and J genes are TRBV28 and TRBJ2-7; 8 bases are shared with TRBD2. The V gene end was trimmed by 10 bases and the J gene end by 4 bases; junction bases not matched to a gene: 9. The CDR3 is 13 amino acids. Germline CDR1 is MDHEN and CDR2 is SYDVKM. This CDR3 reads CATEAGDGYEQYF. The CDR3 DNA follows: TGTGCCACCGAAGCGGGGGACGGTTACGAGCAGTACTTC.

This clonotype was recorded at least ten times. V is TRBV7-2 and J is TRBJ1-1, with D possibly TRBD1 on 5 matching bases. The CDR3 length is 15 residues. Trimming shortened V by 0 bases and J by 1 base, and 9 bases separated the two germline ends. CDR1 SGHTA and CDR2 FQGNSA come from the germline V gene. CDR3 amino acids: CASSLAPTGNTEAFF. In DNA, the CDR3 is TGTGCCAGCAGCTTAGCCCCAACAGGGAACACTGAAGCTTTCTTT.

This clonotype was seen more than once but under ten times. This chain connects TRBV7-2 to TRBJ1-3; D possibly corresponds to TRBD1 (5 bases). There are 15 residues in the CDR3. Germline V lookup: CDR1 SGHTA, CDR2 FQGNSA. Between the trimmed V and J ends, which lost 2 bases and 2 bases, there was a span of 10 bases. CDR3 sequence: CASSLQGTTGNTIYF. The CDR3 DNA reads TGTGCCAGCAGCTTACAAGGGACGACTGGAAACACCATATATTTT.

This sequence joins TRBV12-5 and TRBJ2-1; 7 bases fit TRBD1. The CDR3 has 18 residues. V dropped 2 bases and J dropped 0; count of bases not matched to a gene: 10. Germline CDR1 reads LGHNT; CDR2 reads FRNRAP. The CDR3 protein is CASGLKRDSQSSYNEQFF. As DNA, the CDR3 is TGTGCTAGTGGTTTGAAACGGGACAGCCAGAGCTCCTACAATGAGCAGTTCTTC.

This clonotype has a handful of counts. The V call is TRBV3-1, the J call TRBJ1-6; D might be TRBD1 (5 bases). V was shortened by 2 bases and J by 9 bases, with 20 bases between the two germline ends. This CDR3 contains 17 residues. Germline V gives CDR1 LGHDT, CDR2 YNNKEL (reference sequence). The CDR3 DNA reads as TGTGCCAGCAGCCAAAATCTCGGCAGGGCCCGAGCTTCACCCCTCCACTTT. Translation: CASSQNLGRARASPLHF.

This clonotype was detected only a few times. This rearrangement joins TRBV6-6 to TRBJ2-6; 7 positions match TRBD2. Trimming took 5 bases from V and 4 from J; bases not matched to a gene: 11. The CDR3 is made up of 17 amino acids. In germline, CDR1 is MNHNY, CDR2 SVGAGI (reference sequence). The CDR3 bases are TGTGCCAGCAGTCGCCAGACGGGACTAAGAGGGGCCAACGTCCTGACTTTC. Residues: CASSRQTGLRGANVLTF.

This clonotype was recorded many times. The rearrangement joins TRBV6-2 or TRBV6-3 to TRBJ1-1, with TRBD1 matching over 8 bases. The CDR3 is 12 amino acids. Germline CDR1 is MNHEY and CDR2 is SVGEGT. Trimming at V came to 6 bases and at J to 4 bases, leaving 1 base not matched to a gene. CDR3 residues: CASRDRVTEAFF. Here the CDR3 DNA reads TGTGCCAGCAGGGACAGGGTCACTGAAGCTTTCTTT.

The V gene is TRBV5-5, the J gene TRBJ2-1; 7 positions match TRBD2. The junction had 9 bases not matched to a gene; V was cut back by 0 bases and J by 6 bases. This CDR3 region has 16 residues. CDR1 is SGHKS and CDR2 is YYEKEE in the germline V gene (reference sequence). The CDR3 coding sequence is TGTGCCAGCAGCTTGGACGGGCTAGCGGTCATCAATGAGCAGTTCTTC. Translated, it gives CASSLDGLAVINEQFF.

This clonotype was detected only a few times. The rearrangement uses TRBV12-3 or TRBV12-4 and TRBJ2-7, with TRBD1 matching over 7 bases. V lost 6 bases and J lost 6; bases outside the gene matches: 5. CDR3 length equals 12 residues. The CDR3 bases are TGTGCCAGCAGCGCAGGGGGTCTCGAGCAGTACTTC. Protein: CASSAGGLEQYF.

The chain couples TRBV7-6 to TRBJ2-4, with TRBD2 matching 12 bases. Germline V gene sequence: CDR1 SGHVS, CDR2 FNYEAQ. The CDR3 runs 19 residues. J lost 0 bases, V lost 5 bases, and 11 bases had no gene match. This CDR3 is CASSGLAGGPGEAKNIQYF. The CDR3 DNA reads TGTGCCAGCAGCGGGCTAGCGGGAGGGCCGGGGGAAGCCAAAAACATTCAGTACTTC.

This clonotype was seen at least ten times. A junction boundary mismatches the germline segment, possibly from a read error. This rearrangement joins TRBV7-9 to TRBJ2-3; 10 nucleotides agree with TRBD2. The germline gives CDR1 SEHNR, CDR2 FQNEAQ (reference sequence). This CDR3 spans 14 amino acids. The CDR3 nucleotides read TGTGCCAGCAGCCTAGCTAGCGGGGGAGATACGCAGTATTTT. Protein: CASSLASGGDTQYF.

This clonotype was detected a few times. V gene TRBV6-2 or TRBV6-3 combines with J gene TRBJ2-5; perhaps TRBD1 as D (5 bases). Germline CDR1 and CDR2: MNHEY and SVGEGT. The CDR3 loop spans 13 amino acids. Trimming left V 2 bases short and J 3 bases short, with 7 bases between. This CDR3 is CASSYGAEETQYF. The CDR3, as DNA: TGTGCCAGCAGTTACGGGGCTGAAGAGACCCAGTACTTC.

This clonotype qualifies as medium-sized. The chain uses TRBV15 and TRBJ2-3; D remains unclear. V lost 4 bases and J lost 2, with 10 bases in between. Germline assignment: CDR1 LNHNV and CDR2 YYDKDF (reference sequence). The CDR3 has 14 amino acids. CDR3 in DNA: TGTGCCACCAGCAAGGGCGGAGACACAGATACGCAGTATTTT. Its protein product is CATSKGGDTDTQYF.

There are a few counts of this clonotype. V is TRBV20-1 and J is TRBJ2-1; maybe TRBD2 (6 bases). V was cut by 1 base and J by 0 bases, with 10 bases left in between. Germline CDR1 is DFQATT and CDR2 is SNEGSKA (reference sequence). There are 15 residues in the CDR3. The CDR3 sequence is CSARGIGSSYNEQFF. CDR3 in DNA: TGCAGTGCTAGAGGCATCGGGAGCTCCTACAATGAGCAGTTCTTC.

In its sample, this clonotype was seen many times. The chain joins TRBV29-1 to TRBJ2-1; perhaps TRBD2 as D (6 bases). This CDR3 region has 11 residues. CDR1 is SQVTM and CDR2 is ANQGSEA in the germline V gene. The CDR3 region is CAGRRAFEQFF. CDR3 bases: TGCGCAGGGAGGCGGGCCTTTGAGCAGTTCTTC.

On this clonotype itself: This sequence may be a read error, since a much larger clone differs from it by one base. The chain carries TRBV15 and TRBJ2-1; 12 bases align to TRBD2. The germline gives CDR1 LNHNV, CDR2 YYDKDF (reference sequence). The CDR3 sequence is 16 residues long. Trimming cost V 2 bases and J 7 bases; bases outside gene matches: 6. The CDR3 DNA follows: TGTGCCACCAGCAGATTCGGACTAGCGGGGATTAATGAGCAGTTCTTC. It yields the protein CATSRFGLAGINEQFF.

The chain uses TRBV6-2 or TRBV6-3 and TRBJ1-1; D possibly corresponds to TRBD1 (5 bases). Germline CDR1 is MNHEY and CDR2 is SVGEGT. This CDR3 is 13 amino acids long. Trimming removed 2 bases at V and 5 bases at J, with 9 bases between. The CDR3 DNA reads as TGTGCCAGCAGTTACGAGGGGAGGACTGAAGCTTTCTTT. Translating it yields CASSYEGRTEAFF.

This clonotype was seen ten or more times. The CDR3 DNA sequence: TGTGCCAGCAGTTACCGACTCACGCAGTATTTT. Its translation: CASSYRLTQYF. J is TRBJ2-3 and V is TRBV6-2 or TRBV6-3, with D unresolved. Germline assignment: CDR1 MNHEY and CDR2 SVGEGT. The CDR3 runs 11 residues. Trimming shortened V by 2 bases and J by 9 bases, and 6 bases separated the two germline ends.

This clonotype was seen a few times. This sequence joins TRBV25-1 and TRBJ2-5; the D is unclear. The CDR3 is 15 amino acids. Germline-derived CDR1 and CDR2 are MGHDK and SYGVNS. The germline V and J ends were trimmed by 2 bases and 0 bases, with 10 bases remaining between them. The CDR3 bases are TGTGCCAGCAGTGAACGGCAGCCCGACCAAGAGACCCAGTACTTC. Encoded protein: CASSERQPDQETQYF.

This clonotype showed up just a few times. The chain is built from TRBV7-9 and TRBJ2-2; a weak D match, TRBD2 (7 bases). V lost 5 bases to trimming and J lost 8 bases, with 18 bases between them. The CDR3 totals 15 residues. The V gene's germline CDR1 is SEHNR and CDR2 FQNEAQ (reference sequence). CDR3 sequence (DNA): TGTGCCAGCAGCACAGCGGGACAATTAGCAGGGGAGCTGTTTTTT. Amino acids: CASSTAGQLAGELFF. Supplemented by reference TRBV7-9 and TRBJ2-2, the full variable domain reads DTGVSQNPRHKITKRGQNVTFRCDPISEHNRLYWYRQTLGQGPEFLTYFQNEAQLEKSRLLSDRFSAERPKGSFSTLEIQRTEQGDSAMYLCASSTAGQLAGELFFGEGSRLTVL.

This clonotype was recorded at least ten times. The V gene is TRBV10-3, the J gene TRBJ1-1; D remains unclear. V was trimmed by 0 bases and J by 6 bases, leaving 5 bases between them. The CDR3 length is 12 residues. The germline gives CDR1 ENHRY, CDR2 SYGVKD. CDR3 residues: CAISESPPEAFF. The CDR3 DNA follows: TGTGCCATCAGTGAGTCTCCCCCTGAAGCTTTCTTT.

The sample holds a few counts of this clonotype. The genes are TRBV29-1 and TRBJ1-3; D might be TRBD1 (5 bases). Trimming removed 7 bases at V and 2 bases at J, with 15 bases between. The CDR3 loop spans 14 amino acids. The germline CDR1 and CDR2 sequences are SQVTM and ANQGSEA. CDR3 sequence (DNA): TGCAGCGCCAGACCCGGGACGGCTGGAAACACCATATATTTT. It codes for CSARPGTAGNTIYF. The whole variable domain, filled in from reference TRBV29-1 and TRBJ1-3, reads SAVISQKPSRDICQRGTSLTIQCQVDSQVTMMFWYRQQPGQSLTLIATANQGSEATYESGFVIDKFPISRPNLTFSTLTVSNMSPEDSSIYLCSARPGTAGNTIYFGEGSWLTVV.

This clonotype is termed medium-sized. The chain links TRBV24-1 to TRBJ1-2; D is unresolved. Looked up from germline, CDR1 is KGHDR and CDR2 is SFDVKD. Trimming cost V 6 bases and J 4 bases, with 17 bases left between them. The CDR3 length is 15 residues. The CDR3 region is CATSTTGTAAYGYTF. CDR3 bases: TGTGCCACCAGTACTACCGGCACCGCGGCCTATGGCTACACCTTC.